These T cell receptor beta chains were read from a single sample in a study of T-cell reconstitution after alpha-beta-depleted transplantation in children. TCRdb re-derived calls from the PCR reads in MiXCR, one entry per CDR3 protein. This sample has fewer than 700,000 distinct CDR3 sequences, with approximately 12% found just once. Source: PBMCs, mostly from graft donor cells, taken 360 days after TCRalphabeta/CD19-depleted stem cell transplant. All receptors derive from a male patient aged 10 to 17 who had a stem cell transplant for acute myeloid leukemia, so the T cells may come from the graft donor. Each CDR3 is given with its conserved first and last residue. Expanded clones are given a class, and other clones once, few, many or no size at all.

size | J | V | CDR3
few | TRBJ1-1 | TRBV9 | CASSEAGLNTEAFF
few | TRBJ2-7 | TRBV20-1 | CSAPLAGDPSYEQYF
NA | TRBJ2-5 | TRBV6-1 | CASSEAIRETQYF
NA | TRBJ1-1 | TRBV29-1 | CSAGKYIGGSEAFF
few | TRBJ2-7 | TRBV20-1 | CSARGQVVRYEQYF
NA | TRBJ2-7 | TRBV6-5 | CASSRPGTAASYEQYF
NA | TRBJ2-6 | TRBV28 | CASSLVVGPGAGANVLTF
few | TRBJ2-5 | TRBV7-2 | CASSGKPKETQYF
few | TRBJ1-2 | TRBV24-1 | CATSDSTGRPYGYTF
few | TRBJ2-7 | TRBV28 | CASTVPGGGGAYEQYF
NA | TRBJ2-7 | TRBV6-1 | CASNVVGQSGYEQYF
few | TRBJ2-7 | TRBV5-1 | CASSIETVKYEQYF
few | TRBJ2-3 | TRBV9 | CASSVELGGPDTQYF
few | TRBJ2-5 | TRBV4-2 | CASSHRGLDITRETQYF
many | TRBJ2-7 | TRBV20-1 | CSARGPRDWYYEQYF
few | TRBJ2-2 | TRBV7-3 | CASSLGRLGMNTGELFF
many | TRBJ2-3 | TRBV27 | CASSLYGGRRGTDTQYF
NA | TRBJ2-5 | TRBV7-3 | CASSVWGRETQYF
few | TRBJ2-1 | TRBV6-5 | CASSLTSALNEQFF
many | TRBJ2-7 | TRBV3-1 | CASSQRSEQYF
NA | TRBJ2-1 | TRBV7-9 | CASSEPMGNEQFF
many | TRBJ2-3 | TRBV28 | CASSPPRRPTDTQYF